Sequencing of this TCR beta chain was carried out in a study of shared clonotypes between healthy human individuals. The protocol was immunoSEQ multiplex PCR, while the TCRdb copy is restricted to in-frame clones and leaves out a portion. The table records around 720,000 clones, 55% to 85% of them present only once. The origin of this receptor is a woman in her thirties in good health. Sequencing input: memory CD4+ T cells sorted from blood. The subset denotes: CD45RA-negative fraction.

CDR3 sequence: CASSLSQAGPNEQFF. For the CDR3, the DNA is TGTGCCAGCAGCTTATCCCAGGCCGGGCCTAATGAGCAGTTCTTC. The chain couples TRBV7-3 to TRBJ2-1; D is ambiguous. Germline loops: CDR1 SGHTA, CDR2 FQGTGA. The CDR3 is made up of 15 amino acids. The V end lost 2 bases, the J end lost 7 bases, and 15 bases lay between the germline ends.